These 5 T cell receptor beta chains were sequenced from one sample in a study of tumor-infiltrating lymphocytes in primary liver carcinoma. Blood RNA came from unsorted whole blood; germline DNA was also extracted. From 450 to 600 ng total RNA, TCR beta cDNA was generated with a primer in the constant region. TCR beta libraries came from three nested multiplex PCR rounds using slightly modified ARM-PCR. For approximately 11 cycles apiece, the opening two PCR rounds ran with TRBV1-TRBV30 forward primers and a C-beta reverse primer. TCRdb re-analysed the multiplex PCR reads in MiXCR, keeping a single row per CDR3 protein. The data show approximately 330,000 distinct CDR3 sequences, with around three fifths seen just once and 5.5% to 8% held by the top ten. Sequencing was done on a sample of peripheral blood. The origin of the receptors is a man aged 40-55 years with primary liver carcinoma and hepatitis B virus infection.

The genes are TRBV11-2 and TRBJ2-2, with D maybe TRBD1 (5 bases). Germline CDR1 SGHAT, CDR2 FQNNGV. Trimming pared 11 bases from V and 5 bases from J, leaving 24 bases between. The CDR3 has 16 amino acids. CDR3 in DNA: TGTGCCTACAGCAAGCAGGGCGGCAGAGTAACCGGGGAGCTGTTTTTT. Its translation is CAYSKQGGRVTGELFF.

For this clonotype: A much more abundant neighbour one base away suggests this may be a read error. Without the conserved terminal phenylalanine or tryptophan, this CDR3 likely stems from a read error. V is TRBV4-1 and J is TRBJ2-7; 9 positions agree with TRBD1. The CDR3 covers 15 residues. The junction had 5 bases not matched to a gene; V was cut back by 1 base and J by 4 bases. Germline V gene sequence: CDR1 MGHRA, CDR2 YSYEKL. The CDR3 here is CASSQVPGQGYEQYL. The CDR3 nucleotides are TGCGCCAGCAGCCAAGTTCCGGGACAGGGTTACGAGCAGTACTTA.

This clonotype was counted ten times or more. The chain carries TRBV10-3 and TRBJ1-2; D not resolved. The V end was cut by 0 bases, the J end by 8 bases, with 19 bases between. CDR1 and CDR2 from the germline V gene are ENHRY and SYGVKD. CDR3 length: 16 residues. The CDR3 nucleotides read TGTGCCATCAGTGAGTCTTTAACAGAGACACTTATGGGCTACACCTTC. This encodes CAISESLTETLMGYTF.

This clonotype was found a few times. The J gene is TRBJ1-3, the V gene TRBV4-1; D uncertain. V was trimmed by 6 bases and J by 0 bases, leaving 18 bases between them. The CDR3 is made up of 17 amino acids. Germline V gene lookup returns CDR1 MGHRA and CDR2 YSYEKL. The CDR3 DNA sequence: TGCGCCAGCAGGCCGCTCCCCAGTCGTAACTCTGGAAACACCATATATTTT. Translated, it gives CASRPLPSRNSGNTIYF.

V and J are TRBV11-2 and TRBJ1-5; 10 bases map to TRBD1. The CDR3 contains 16 residues. The V gene end was trimmed by 2 bases and the J gene end by 4 bases; junction bases not matched to a gene: 5. CDR1 and CDR2 from the germline V gene are SGHAT and FQNNGV. As DNA, the CDR3 is TGTGCCAGCAGCTTAAGGACAGGGGGTAGTAATCAGCCCCAGCATTTT. Its protein product is CASSLRTGGSNQPQHF.